This T cell receptor beta chain was documented in a study of spatial heterogeneity in lung cancer. This clonotype was counted ten times or more. Germline loops: CDR1 MDHEN, CDR2 SYDVKM. V dropped 7 bases and J dropped 5; count of bases not matched to a gene: 8. This CDR3 has 13 residues. TCRdb ran MiXCR on the 5' RACE reads and lists one entry per CDR3 protein. The sample lists roughly 30,000 distinct CDR3 sequences, 10% occurring once. Time point specified: blood at routine non-recurrence follow-up after resection. The sequence was collected from a female donor with early-stage non-small cell lung cancer. The chain joins TRBV28 to TRBJ2-7; TRBD2 matches 7 bases. Sample: PBMCs, taken at follow-up. The CDR3: CASTPGGEDEQYF. As DNA, the CDR3 is TGTGCCAGCACCCCTGGGGGGGAGGACGAGCAGTACTTC. The full variable domain, its missing parts supplied by reference TRBV28 and TRBJ2-7, is DVKVTQSSRYLVKRTGEKVFLECVQDMDHENMFWYRQDPGLGLRLIYFSYDVKMKEKGDIPEGYSVSREKKERFSLILESASTNQTSMYLCASTPGGEDEQYFGPGTRLTVT.